This TCR beta chain is drawn from a study of blood T cell repertoires in COVID-19. Across the study: Spain, Italy and the United States supplied samples that represented acute and convalescent COVID-19.

TCRdb's table, derived via immunoSEQ multiplex PCR, lists solely in-frame clones and lacks some. The sample lists 350,000 to 450,000 clones, more than 70% occurring once. This study enrolled people aged 18 to 89 from about two dozen US geographic areas. The study recruited exposed participants who had met a COVID-19 case within 2 weeks before entry. The CDR3 has 15 amino acids. Trimming removed 5 bases from V and 1 base from J; junction bases left unmatched: 4. Germline V gene lookup returns CDR1 MNHEY and CDR2 SVGEGT. The sequencing sample was made of PBMCs or T cells enriched from blood (not recorded which). The clonotype was recovered from a woman aged 18-29 years who had been exposed to COVID-19. The genes are TRBV6-2 or TRBV6-3 and TRBJ2-2; 7 bases are shared with TRBD2. The CDR3, as DNA: TGTGCCAGCAGTATTGGGGGGGGGAACACCGGGGAGCTGTTTTTT. Its protein is CASSIGGGNTGELFF.